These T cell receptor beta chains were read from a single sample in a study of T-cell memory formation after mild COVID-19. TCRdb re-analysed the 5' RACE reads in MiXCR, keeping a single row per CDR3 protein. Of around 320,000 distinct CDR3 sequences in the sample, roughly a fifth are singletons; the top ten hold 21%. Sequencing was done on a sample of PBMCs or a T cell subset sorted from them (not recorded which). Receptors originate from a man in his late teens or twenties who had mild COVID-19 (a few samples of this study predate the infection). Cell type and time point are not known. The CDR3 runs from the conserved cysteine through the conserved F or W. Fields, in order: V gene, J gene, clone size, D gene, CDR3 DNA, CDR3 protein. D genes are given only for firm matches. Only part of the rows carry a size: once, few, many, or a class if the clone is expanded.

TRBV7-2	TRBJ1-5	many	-	TGTGCCAGCAGCTTCGGAGGGGGGCGTAGCAATCAGCCCCAGCATTTT	CASSFGGGRSNQPQHF
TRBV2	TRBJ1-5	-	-	TGTGCCAGCAGTGGAGTAGATAGGACCGGGTCCCAGCATTTT	CASSGVDRTGSQHF
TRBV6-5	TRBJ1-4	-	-	TGTGCCAGCAGCGACCCATCAACTAATGAAAAACTGTTTTTT	CASSDPSTNEKLFF
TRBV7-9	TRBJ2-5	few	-	TGTGCCAGCAGCCCAGTTCAGGGCGCGCGGGAGACCCAGTACTTC	CASSPVQGARETQYF
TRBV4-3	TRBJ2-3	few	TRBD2	TGCGCCAGTGCGGGGGGCCCGACAGATACGCAGTATTTT	CASAGGPTDTQYF
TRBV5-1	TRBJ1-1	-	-	TGCGCCAGCAGCTTGTTAAGCCACTCGGACACTGAAGCTTTCTTT	CASSLLSHSDTEAFF
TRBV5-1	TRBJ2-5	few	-	TGCGCCAGCAGCTTTCTAGTACCCGAGACCCAGTACTTC	CASSFLVPETQYF
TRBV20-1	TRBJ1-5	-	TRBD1	TGCAGTGCTGACAGGGGAGGTGGTCAGCCCCAGCATTTT	CSADRGGGQPQHF
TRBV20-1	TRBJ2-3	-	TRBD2	TGCAGTGCCTTGGGAGCTAGCGGGGCCACAGATACGCAGTATTTT	CSALGASGATDTQYF
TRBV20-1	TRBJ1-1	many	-	TGCAGTGCCACCCATCAGGCTGAAGCTTTCTTT	CSATHQAEAFF
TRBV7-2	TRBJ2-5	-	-	TGTGCCAGCAGCTCCTCAGGGAGGGAGACCCAGTACTTC	CASSSSGRETQYF
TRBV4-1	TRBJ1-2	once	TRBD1	TGCGCCAGCAGCCAAGATGGACAGGGGGGTCGTGGCTACACCTTC	CASSQDGQGGRGYTF
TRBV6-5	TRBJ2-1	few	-	TGTGCCAGCAGTTACGAGGCAGGCCGGGCCCGTTCGGAGCAGTTCTTC	CASSYEAGRARSEQFF
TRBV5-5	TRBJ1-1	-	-	TGTGCCAGCAGCTTCACCGTCGCAGCGGGCACTGAAGCTTTCTTT	CASSFTVAAGTEAFF
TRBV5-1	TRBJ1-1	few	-	TGCGCCAGCAGCGGAAGGGAGGGGGTAAGGACTGAAGCTTTCTTT	CASSGREGVRTEAFF
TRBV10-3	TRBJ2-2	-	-	TGTGCCATCAGTGACCGGGGAGGGAGGACAGCCGGGGAGCTGTTTTTT	CAISDRGGRTAGELFF
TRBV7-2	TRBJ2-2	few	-	TGTGCCAGCAGCTCAGACTCGGGCGGGGAGCTGTTTTTT	CASSSDSGGELFF
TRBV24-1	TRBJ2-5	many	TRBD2	TGTGCCACCAGTGATGGGGGGACTAGCGGGGGATGGGAGACCCAGTACTTC	CATSDGGTSGGWETQYF
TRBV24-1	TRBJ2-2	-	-	TGTGCCACCAGTGATTGGGACCTCGGGGAGCTGTTTTTT	CATSDWDLGELFF
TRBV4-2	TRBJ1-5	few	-	TGTGCCAGCAGCCAAGATCTTGCCGGGAATCAGCCCCAGCATTTT	CASSQDLAGNQPQHF
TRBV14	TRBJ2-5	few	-	TGTGCCAGCAGCCAAGAGGGTACTGGCCAGTACTTC	CASSQEGTGQYF
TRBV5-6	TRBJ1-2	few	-	TGTGCCAGCAGCATAGGACAGCGTACTAACTATGGCTACACCTTC	CASSIGQRTNYGYTF
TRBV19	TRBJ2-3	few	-	TGTGCCAGTAGTGCCCTCTCAGATACGCAGTATTTT	CASSALSDTQYF
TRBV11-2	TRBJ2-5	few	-	TGTGCCAGCACCGAGGGGAACCAAGAGACCCAGTACTTC	CASTEGNQETQYF
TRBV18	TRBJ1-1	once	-	TGTGCCAGCTCACCACCGAACGGGGTGAACACTGAAGCTTTCTTT	CASSPPNGVNTEAFF
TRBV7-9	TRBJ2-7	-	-	TGTGCCAGCAGCTTAGGGGAAGGGCGCGAGCAGTACTTC	CASSLGEGREQYF
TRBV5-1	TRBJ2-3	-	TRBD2	TGCGCCAGCAGCTTGTACGGGGGGGCGGAGGATACGCAGTATTTT	CASSLYGGAEDTQYF
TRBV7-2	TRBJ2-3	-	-	TGTGCCAGCAGCTTCCGGATCGGGGGGCCTTCAGATACGCAGTATTTT	CASSFRIGGPSDTQYF
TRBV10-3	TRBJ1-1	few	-	TGTGCCATCAGTGAGGGGGGGAAAGCTTTCTTT	CAISEGGKAFF
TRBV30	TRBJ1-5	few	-	TGTGCCTGGAGCCTATCCATTAGCAATCAGCCCCAGCATTTT	CAWSLSISNQPQHF
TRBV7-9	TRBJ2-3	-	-	TGTGCCAGCATCCATAGGAACAGGGACACAGATACGCAGTATTTT	CASIHRNRDTDTQYF
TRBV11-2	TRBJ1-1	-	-	TGTGCCAGCAGAAAGGTGGGGAACACTGAAGCTTTCTTT	CASRKVGNTEAFF
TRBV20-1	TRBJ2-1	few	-	TGCAGTGCTAGAGATGGCCTCTCACAAGGTGGTGAGCAGTTCTTC	CSARDGLSQGGEQFF
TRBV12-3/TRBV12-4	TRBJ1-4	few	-	TGTGCCACGGGGTCACGGATTGATGAAAAACTGTTTTTT	CATGSRIDEKLFF
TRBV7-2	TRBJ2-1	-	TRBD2	TGTGCCAGCAGCCGAGCGGGGGACAATGAGCAGTTCTTC	CASSRAGDNEQFF
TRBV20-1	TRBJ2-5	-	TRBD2	TGCAGTGCTAGAGAGTCAGCGGGGGGGCTGGAGACCCAGTACTTC	CSARESAGGLETQYF
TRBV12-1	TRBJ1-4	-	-	TGTGCCAGCAGCGTCCACCAAGGGCAGCTAAATGAAAAACTGTTTTTT	CASSVHQGQLNEKLFF
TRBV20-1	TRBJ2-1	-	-	TGCAGTGCTAGACAGGGAGGCAATGAGCAGTTCTTC	CSARQGGNEQFF
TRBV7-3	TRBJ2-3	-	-	TGTGCCAGCAGCCCTATGAGGGACACGCAGTATTTT	CASSPMRDTQYF
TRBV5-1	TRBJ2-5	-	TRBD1	TGCGCCAGCAGGGGGACAGAACAAGAGACCCAGTACTTC	CASRGTEQETQYF
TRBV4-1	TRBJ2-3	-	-	TGCGCCAGCAGCGAAGACCGATTCGATACGCAGTATTTT	CASSEDRFDTQYF
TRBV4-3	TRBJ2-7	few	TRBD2	TGCGCCAGCAGCCAAAAATTCGGACTAGCGGACTCCTACGAGCAGTACTTC	CASSQKFGLADSYEQYF
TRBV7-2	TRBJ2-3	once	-	TGTGCCAGCAGCCTTCCCGGGACTCAAGATACGCAGTATTTT	CASSLPGTQDTQYF
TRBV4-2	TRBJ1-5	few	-	TGTGCCAGCAGCCAAGATTTAGGGTATGGCAATCAGCCCCAGCATTTT	CASSQDLGYGNQPQHF
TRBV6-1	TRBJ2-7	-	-	TGTGCCAGCAGTCAACTCTACGAGCAGTACTTC	CASSQLYEQYF
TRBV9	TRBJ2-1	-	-	TGTGCCAGCAGCGTAGATCCTCGCCGTGGTGAGCAGTTCTTC	CASSVDPRRGEQFF
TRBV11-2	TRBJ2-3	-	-	TGTGCCAGCAGCTTAGCCGCGACCGGCACAGATACGCAGTATTTT	CASSLAATGTDTQYF
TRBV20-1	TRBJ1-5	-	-	TGCAGTGCTAGTGTGTCCATATATAGCAATCAGCCCCAGCATTTT	CSASVSIYSNQPQHF
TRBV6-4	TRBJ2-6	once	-	TGTGCCAGCAAAGGGACACGGGGTAGCTCTGGGGCCAACGTCCTGACTTTC	CASKGTRGSSGANVLTF
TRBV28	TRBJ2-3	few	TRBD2	TGTGCCACTCAACTAGCGGGGAGTTCAGATACGCAGTATTTT	CATQLAGSSDTQYF
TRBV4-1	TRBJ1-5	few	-	TGCGCCAGCAGCCAAGATGGCGGGTTTGGCAATCAGCCCCAGCATTTT	CASSQDGGFGNQPQHF
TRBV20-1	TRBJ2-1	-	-	TGCAGTGCTAGAGTCCTAGCGACATCGTTCTACTACAATGAGCAGTTCTTC	CSARVLATSFYYNEQFF
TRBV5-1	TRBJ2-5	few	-	TGCGCCAGCAGCTTGAGGACAGCGCTCCAAGAGACCCAGTACTTC	CASSLRTALQETQYF
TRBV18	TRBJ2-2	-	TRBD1	TGTGCCAGCTCACCGACCGGGACAGGGACGAACACCGGGGAGCTGTTTTTT	CASSPTGTGTNTGELFF
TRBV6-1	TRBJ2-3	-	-	TGTGCCAGCAGTAGACTTTCGGGGGGCCAGACCGCAGATACGCAGTATTTT	CASSRLSGGQTADTQYF
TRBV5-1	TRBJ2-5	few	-	TGCGCCAGCAGCGAACCGGGCGGGGAGGAGACCCAGTACTTC	CASSEPGGEETQYF
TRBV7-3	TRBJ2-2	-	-	TGTGCCAGCCGCTTGGGGGCCGGGGAGCTGTTTTTT	CASRLGAGELFF
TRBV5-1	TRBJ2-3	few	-	TGCGCCAGCAGCTTGGCCGGCGTGGGGGGAGGAGATACGCAGTATTTT	CASSLAGVGGGDTQYF
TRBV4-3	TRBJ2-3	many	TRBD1	TGCGCCAGCAGCCATAGACAGGGGCAGGCAGATACGCAGTATTTT	CASSHRQGQADTQYF